Listed below are T cell receptor beta chains from one sample, sequenced in a study of T cell responses to AZD1222 COVID-19 vaccine. Profiled with immunoSEQ multiplex PCR; TCRdb holds only in-frame clones, not every one. The table lists about 130,000 clones, over 75% of them singletons, with 6.5% to 8.5% in the top ten. The source was peripheral blood, collected on day 0 of AZD1222 vaccination. The receptors shown here come from an adult in good health. Each CDR3 is given with its conserved first and last residue. D genes are given only for firm matches. Clone size is not always given. Where it is, it says once, few, many or a class for expanded clones.

d_gene	abundance	v_gene	j_gene	CDR3nt	CDR3aa
NA	once	TRBV4-3	TRBJ2-5	TGCGCCAGCGGTACTGAGATACAAGAGACCCAGTACTTC	CASGTEIQETQYF
NA	few	TRBV19	TRBJ2-7	TGTGCCAGTAGTCTGGATGGCTACGAGCAGTACTTC	CASSLDGYEQYF
NA	NA	TRBV4-3	TRBJ1-4	TGCGCCAGCAGCCAATTCGGGGTCGGTGAAAAACTGTTTTTT	CASSQFGVGEKLFF
TRBD2	NA	TRBV6-2/TRBV6-3	TRBJ2-3	TGTGCCAGCAGTTGGGTAAATAGCGGGGGGCCTCGCACAGATACGCAGTATTTT	CASSWVNSGGPRTDTQYF
NA	NA	TRBV19	TRBJ2-7	TGTGCCAGTTCCCCCCTTGTCAATGCGGGGGCCTTCGAGCAGTACTTC	CASSPLVNAGAFEQYF
TRBD1	NA	TRBV29-1	TRBJ2-2	TGCAGCGCCGACAGGGGGACCGGGGAGCTGTTTTTT	CSADRGTGELFF
NA	NA	TRBV29-1	TRBJ1-1	TGCAGCGCATACAGGGCAGTGAACACTGAAGCTTTCTTT	CSAYRAVNTEAFF
NA	NA	TRBV9	TRBJ1-4	TGTGCCAGCAGCGTAAGGGGCGCGAATGAAAAACTGTTTTTT	CASSVRGANEKLFF
NA	NA	TRBV5-4	TRBJ2-3	TGTGCCAGCAGCTTGGGGGGGGCTAGCACAGATACGCAGTATTTT	CASSLGGASTDTQYF
NA	NA	TRBV2	TRBJ1-1	TGTGCCACCCGCTCAGGGTTGAACACTGAAGCTTTCTTT	CATRSGLNTEAFF
NA	NA	TRBV19	TRBJ1-3	TGTGCCAGTAGTTGGCTGCCCGGAAACACCATATATTTT	CASSWLPGNTIYF
NA	many	TRBV28	TRBJ1-2	TGTGCCAGCAGCGCCTGGTGGGGCTACACCTTC	CASSAWWGYTF
NA	NA	TRBV5-6	TRBJ1-1	TGTGCCAGCAGTTTGACAGTTAACACTGAAGCTTTCTTT	CASSLTVNTEAFF
TRBD1	NA	TRBV7-9	TRBJ1-5	TGTGCCAGCAGCTCCACAGGGGAGCCGCATCAGCCCCAGCATTTT	CASSSTGEPHQPQHF
TRBD1	NA	TRBV9	TRBJ2-3	TGTGCCAGCAGCCTTCCGACAGGGGGCATTGATACGCAGTATTTT	CASSLPTGGIDTQYF
TRBD1	once	TRBV2	TRBJ1-2	TGTGCCAGCAAGGTGCAGGACAGGAGAAATCTGGGGGGCTACACCTTC	CASKVQDRRNLGGYTF
NA	NA	TRBV28	TRBJ2-7	TGTGCCAGCACCTCCGGGCCTACCTACGAGCAGTACTTC	CASTSGPTYEQYF
NA	once	TRBV7-8	TRBJ2-1	TGTGCCAGCAGCAGGACCCCCAAAGCGAAGTACAATGAGCAGTTCTTC	CASSRTPKAKYNEQFF
NA	few	TRBV28	TRBJ1-1	TGTGCCAGCAGGGATACAGGGAGTACTGAAGCTTTCTTT	CASRDTGSTEAFF
NA	NA	TRBV12-3/TRBV12-4	TRBJ1-1	TGTGCCAGCACCTCGACAGGGAACACTGAAGCTTTCTTT	CASTSTGNTEAFF
NA	NA	TRBV5-1	TRBJ2-5	TGCGCCAGCAGCCCCGGGGCCCAAACAGAGACCCAGTACTTC	CASSPGAQTETQYF
NA	once	TRBV5-5	TRBJ2-7	TGTGCCAGCAGCTTGGGCACAGGGTCGGCCGAGCAGTACTTC	CASSLGTGSAEQYF